This T cell receptor beta chain was recovered during a study of tumor-infiltrating lymphocytes in primary liver carcinoma (dated by TCRdb to 2016 to 2017). For the study in its entirety: Between November 2015 and 2016, about 5 patients in China with histopathologically diagnosed primary liver carcinoma had surgical resection. Of the five patients (three men and two women, aged 30 to 69 years), four had hepatocellular carcinoma and one had combined HCC and intrahepatic cholangiocarcinoma. A total of 35 specimens from 5 patients, comprising some 25 tumor regions, 5 adjacent noncancerous liver tissues and 5 peripheral blood samples, were covered by TCRbeta repertoire sequencing. High reproducibility was observed for the technical replicate repertoires, with mean shared-clone rates around 0.9 and correlation coefficients above 0.95. Each sample produced about 3.5 to 7.13 million productive TCRbeta reads, and read depth showed no significant difference between tissue types. Tumors of the five patients were stage T1-T3 N0M0 with maximum diameters of about 4.2 to 10 cm. For each liver tumor, the study sampled five regions along with adjacent normal tissue and blood, and applied TCRbeta repertoire sequencing, expression microarrays and whole-exome sequencing. Summary of the overall study and its limitations: Only the TCR beta chain was sequenced, which likely underestimates true repertoire diversity because unpaired alpha chains were not captured. Compared with blood, tumors had a significantly larger share of the repertoire taken up by the top 250 clones (p = 0.039). Repertoire overlap was higher between tumor regions (mean about 36%) than tumor-adjacent (approximately 17%) or tumor-blood (about 14%) pairs, consistent with antigen-driven expansion. With just a few patients in the study, the authors point out that the findings should be validated in a larger study. Since the samples were bulk and unsorted, there was no way to compare CD4+ and CD8+ T cell repertoires.

Blood RNA was extracted from unsorted whole blood with TRIzol reagent; germline DNA came from the DNeasy Blood & Tissue kit. At the time of sampling, the patients had chronic HBV infection and had not received any treatment. Before surgery, roughly 4 milliliters of peripheral blood were drawn into K2EDTA tubes. Using a constant-region primer and ProtoScript II reverse transcriptase, TCRbeta-specific cDNA was reverse-transcribed from roughly 500 ng total RNA. Three nested multiplex PCR rounds, following a slightly modified ARM-PCR procedure, were used to build the TCRbeta libraries. Each of the first two PCR rounds ran for approximately 9 cycles using multiplex TRBV1-TRBV30 forward primers together with a Cbeta reverse primer. Sample barcodes and Illumina adapters were attached in a final 25-cycle PCR using Deep VentR polymerase. Before sequencing, amplicons of 200-500 bp were purified from gel using a QIAquick gel extraction kit. An Illumina HiSeq 2500 was used to sequence the TCRbeta amplicons with 250-bp paired-end reads. In the original analysis: Reads were quality-trimmed with Trimmomatic v0.33, and paired reads were merged with FLASH v1.2.11 to recover full CDR3 sequences. MiGEC v1.2.1b assigned V, D and J germline segments to the rearranged TCRbeta sequences. Clonotype statistics and Shannon-Wiener diversity indices were calculated with VDJtools v1.0.0. To cut down on sampling bias, every analysis after diversity analysis relied on just the 250 most abundant clonotypes from each sample. In-frame beta chains were kept once TCRdb had trimmed the public reads at Q25 with fastp and called clones with MiXCR. Every distinct CDR3 protein forms one entry, paired with its most common genes and DNA. None of the V and J calls come from the authors' own analysis; TCRdb made them. This sample is represented by approximately 300,000 distinct CDR3 sequences; roughly two thirds of them were singletons. Jointly, the top ten make up roughly 9% of the sample.

Concerning this clonotype itself: No antigen is known for it. No clone much larger than this one lies a single base away; base qualities are absent.

Trimming at the junction amounts to 9 bases on V and 4 bases on J, and the germline ends lie 9 bases apart. The CDR3 goes from the cysteine to the phenylalanine over 11 residues. Just the 33-base CDR3 DNA is kept, in frame starting at base 1. CDR1 and CDR2, looked up from the germline V gene, are MGHRA and YSYEKL. The chain uses TRBV4-1 and TRBJ1-1; the D segment cannot be called with confidence. The clonotype originates from a middle-aged man with primary liver carcinoma and hepatitis B virus infection. Material: peripheral blood. The DNA is TGCGCCAGTAACCAAGCCACTGAAGCTTTCTTT. Its translation is CASNQATEAFF.